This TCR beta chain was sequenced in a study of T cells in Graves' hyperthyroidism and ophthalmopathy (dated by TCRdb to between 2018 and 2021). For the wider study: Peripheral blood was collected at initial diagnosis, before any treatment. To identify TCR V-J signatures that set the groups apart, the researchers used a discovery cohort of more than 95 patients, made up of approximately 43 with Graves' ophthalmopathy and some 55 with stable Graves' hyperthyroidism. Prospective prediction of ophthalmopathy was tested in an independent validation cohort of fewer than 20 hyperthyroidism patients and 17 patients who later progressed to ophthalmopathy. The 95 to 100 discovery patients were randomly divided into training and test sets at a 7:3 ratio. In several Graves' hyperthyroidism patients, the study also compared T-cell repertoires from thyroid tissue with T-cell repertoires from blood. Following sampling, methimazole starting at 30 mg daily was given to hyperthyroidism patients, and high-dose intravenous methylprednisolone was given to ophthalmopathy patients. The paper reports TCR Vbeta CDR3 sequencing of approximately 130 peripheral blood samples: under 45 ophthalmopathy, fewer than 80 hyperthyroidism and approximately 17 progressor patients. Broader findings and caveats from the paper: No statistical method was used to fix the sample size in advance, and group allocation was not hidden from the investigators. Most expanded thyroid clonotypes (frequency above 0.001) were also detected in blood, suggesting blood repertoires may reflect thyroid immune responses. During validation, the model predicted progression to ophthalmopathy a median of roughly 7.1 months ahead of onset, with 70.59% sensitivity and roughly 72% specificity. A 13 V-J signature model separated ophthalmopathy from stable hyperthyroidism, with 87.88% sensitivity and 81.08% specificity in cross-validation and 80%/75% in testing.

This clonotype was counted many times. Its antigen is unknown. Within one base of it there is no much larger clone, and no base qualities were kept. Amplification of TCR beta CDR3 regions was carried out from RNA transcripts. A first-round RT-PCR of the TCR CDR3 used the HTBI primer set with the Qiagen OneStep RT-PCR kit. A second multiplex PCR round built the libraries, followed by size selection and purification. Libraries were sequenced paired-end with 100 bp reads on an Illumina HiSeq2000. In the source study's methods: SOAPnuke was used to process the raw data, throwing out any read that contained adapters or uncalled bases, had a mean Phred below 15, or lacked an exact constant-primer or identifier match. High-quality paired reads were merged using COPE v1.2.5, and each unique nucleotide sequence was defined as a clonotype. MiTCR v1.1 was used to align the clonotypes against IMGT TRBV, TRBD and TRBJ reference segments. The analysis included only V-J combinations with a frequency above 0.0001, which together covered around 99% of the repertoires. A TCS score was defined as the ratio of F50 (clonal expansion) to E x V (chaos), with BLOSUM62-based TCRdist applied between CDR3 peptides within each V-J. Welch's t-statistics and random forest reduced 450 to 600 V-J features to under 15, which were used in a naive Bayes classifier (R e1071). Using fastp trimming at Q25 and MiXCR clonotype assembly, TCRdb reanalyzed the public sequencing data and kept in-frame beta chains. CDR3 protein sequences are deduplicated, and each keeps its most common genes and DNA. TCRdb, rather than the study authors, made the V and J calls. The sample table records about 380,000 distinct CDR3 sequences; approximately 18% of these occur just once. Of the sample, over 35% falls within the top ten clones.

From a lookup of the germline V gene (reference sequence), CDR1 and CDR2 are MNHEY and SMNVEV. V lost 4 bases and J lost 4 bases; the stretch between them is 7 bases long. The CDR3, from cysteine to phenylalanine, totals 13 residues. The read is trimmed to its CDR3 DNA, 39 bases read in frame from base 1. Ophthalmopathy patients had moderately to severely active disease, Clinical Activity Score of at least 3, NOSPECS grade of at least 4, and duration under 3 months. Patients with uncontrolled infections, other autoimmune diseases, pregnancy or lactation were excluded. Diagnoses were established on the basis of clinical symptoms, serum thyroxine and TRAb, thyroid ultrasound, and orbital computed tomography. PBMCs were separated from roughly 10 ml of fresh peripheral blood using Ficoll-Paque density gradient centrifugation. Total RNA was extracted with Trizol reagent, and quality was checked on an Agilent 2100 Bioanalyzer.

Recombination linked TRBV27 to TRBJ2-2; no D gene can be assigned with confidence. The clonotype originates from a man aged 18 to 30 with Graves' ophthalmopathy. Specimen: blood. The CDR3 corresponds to CASSYGSTGELFF. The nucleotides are TGTGCCAGCAGTTATGGCAGCACCGGGGAGCTGTTTTTT.